These T cell receptor beta chains were read from a single sample in a study of beta chain features in type 1 diabetes. Data came from immunoSEQ multiplex PCR; TCRdb stores just in-frame clones and leaves some out. The sample lists 900,000 or so clones, roughly 15% occurring once. The source material was naive CD4+ T cells from blood. These receptor sequences come from a woman between 18 and 30 years old in good health. Each CDR3 is given with its conserved first and last residue. Each record gives: D gene, clone size, V gene, J gene, CDR3 protein, CDR3 DNA. D genes are given only for firm matches. Size tells how often a clone was seen (once, few, many) or the class of an expanded clone, and some rows leave it out.

>NA|few|TRBV9|TRBJ2-2
CASSFRVGNTGELFF
TGTGCCAGCAGCTTTAGAGTAGGGAACACCGGGGAGCTGTTTTTT
>NA|NA|TRBV28|TRBJ2-7
CASSLIGVGYEQYF
TGTGCCAGCAGTTTAATAGGGGTGGGGTACGAGCAGTACTTC
>TRBD1|NA|TRBV7-9|TRBJ1-2
CASSSGQNYGYTF
TGTGCCAGCAGCTCGGGACAGAACTATGGCTACACCTTC
>NA|NA|TRBV6-6|TRBJ1-2
CASMGEVYGYTF
TGTGCCAGCATGGGGGAGGTGTATGGCTACACCTTC
>NA|NA|TRBV6-1|TRBJ2-7
CASSQQGFYEQYF
TGTGCCAGCAGTCAACAGGGTTTTTACGAGCAGTACTTC
>NA|few|TRBV28|TRBJ1-3
CASSSRGAVNLVDTIYF
TGTGCCAGCAGTTCCAGGGGAGCGGTAAACCTGGTGGACACCATATATTTT
>NA|few|TRBV5-4|TRBJ2-5
CASSSTGAQETQYF
TGTGCCAGCAGCTCAACCGGGGCCCAAGAGACCCAGTACTTC
>TRBD2|NA|TRBV2|TRBJ2-7
CASSEVGLAGYEQYF
TGTGCCAGCAGTGAGGTGGGACTAGCTGGCTACGAGCAGTACTTC
>TRBD1|NA|TRBV6-6|TRBJ2-2
CASGDSSTGELFF
TGTGCCAGCGGGGACAGTAGCACCGGGGAGCTGTTTTTT
>TRBD1|NA|TRBV25-1|TRBJ2-7
CASSNSGQGKSYEQYF
TGTGCCAGCAGTAACTCGGGACAGGGAAAATCCTACGAGCAGTACTTC
>NA|few|TRBV29-1|TRBJ2-2
CSAGLPNTGELFF
TGCAGCGCCGGACTTCCTAACACCGGGGAGCTGTTTTTT
>NA|few|TRBV7-9|TRBJ1-5
CASSYRWNQPQHF
TGTGCCAGCAGCTATCGGTGGAATCAGCCCCAGCATTTT
>NA|few|TRBV4-3|TRBJ1-2
CASSQEGGYGYTF
TGCGCCAGCAGCCAAGAAGGGGGCTATGGCTACACCTTC
>NA|few|TRBV7-2|TRBJ2-1
CASSLEGANPNEQFF
TGTGCCAGCAGCTTGGAGGGGGCGAATCCGAATGAGCAGTTCTTC
>TRBD2|few|TRBV28|TRBJ2-5
CASTDGGARETQYF
TGTGCCAGCACCGACGGGGGGGCTCGAGAGACCCAGTACTTC
>NA|NA|TRBV7-9|TRBJ1-2
CASSSRHGYGYTF
TGTGCCAGCAGCTCCCGACACGGCTATGGCTACACCTTC
>TRBD2|few|TRBV5-6|TRBJ2-1
CASSLTPSGLSYNEQFF
TGTGCCAGCAGCTTAACGCCTAGCGGGCTATCCTACAATGAGCAGTTCTTC
>NA|NA|TRBV6-6|TRBJ1-5
CASRAAVYSNQPQHF
TGTGCCAGCAGAGCGGCCGTCTATAGCAATCAGCCCCAGCATTTT
>NA|few|TRBV29-1|TRBJ2-2
CSVVIRPNTGELFF
TGCAGCGTTGTGATAAGACCTAACACCGGGGAGCTGTTTTTT
>NA|few|TRBV5-1|TRBJ2-3
CASSLAGLPGSPTDTQYF
TGCGCCAGCAGCTTGGCGGGTTTGCCAGGGTCACCCACAGATACGCAGTATTTT
>NA|NA|TRBV6-5|TRBJ2-2
CASSYGGELFF
TGTGCCAGCAGTTATGGCGGGGAGCTGTTTTTT
>NA|NA|TRBV7-9|TRBJ1-1
CASSLLPRTNTEAFF
TGTGCCAGCAGCTTATTGCCGAGAACGAACACTGAAGCTTTCTTT
>NA|few|TRBV5-1|TRBJ2-1
CASSLTGQGDNEQFF
TGCGCCAGCAGCTTGACGGGGCAGGGCGACAATGAGCAGTTCTTC
>TRBD2|NA|TRBV7-2|TRBJ2-7
CASSLSGTYSYEQYF
TGTGCCAGCAGCTTAAGCGGGACTTACTCCTACGAGCAGTACTTC
>NA|NA|TRBV2|TRBJ2-1
CASSEGGSYNEQFF
TGTGCCAGCAGTGAAGGGGGTTCCTACAATGAGCAGTTCTTC
>NA|few|TRBV21-1|TRBJ2-7
CASSKALDEQYF
TGTGCCAGCAGCAAAGCGCTTGACGAGCAGTACTTC
>NA|NA|TRBV6-5|TRBJ1-2
CASSYSEGYGYTF
TGTGCCAGCAGTTACTCGGAAGGGTATGGCTACACCTTC
>NA|few|TRBV7-9|TRBJ2-7
CASSLLRGSYEQYF
TGTGCCAGCAGCTTATTAAGGGGTTCCTACGAGCAGTACTTC
>NA|NA|TRBV7-9|TRBJ2-7
CASSLGQGNHEQYF
TGTGCCAGCAGCTTAGGGCAGGGTAACCACGAGCAGTACTTC
>NA|NA|TRBV19|TRBJ2-3
CASGHYSTDTQYF
TGTGCCAGTGGGCACTATTCCACAGATACGCAGTATTTT
>NA|few|TRBV7-2|TRBJ1-4
CASSLDNREELFF
TGTGCCAGCAGCTTAGACAACAGGGAGGAACTGTTTTTT
>NA|few|TRBV11-3|TRBJ1-1
CANKNRENTEAFF
TGTGCCAACAAAAACAGGGAGAACACTGAAGCTTTCTTT
>NA|few|TRBV27|TRBJ2-1
CASSFFWGPVERNEQFF
TGTGCCAGCAGTTTTTTTTGGGGGCCCGTAGAACGCAATGAGCAGTTCTTC
>TRBD2|NA|TRBV7-9|TRBJ2-4
CASSRGGEDIQYF
TGTGCCAGCAGCCGCGGGGGTGAGGACATTCAGTACTTC
>NA|few|TRBV19|TRBJ1-4
CASPDRTNEKLFF
TGTGCCAGTCCGGACAGAACTAATGAAAAACTGTTTTTT
>TRBD2|few|TRBV5-1|TRBJ2-3
CASSLDGGRGFDTQYF
TGCGCCAGCAGCTTGGATGGCGGGAGAGGTTTCGATACGCAGTATTTT
>NA|NA|TRBV4-3|TRBJ2-6
CASTHTLSGSSGANVLTF
TGCGCCAGCACCCATACACTAAGCGGCAGCTCTGGGGCCAACGTCCTGACTTTC
>NA|few|TRBV5-8|TRBJ2-3
CASRGTDTQYF
TGTGCCAGCAGAGGAACAGATACGCAGTATTTT
>NA|NA|TRBV7-2|TRBJ2-3
CASSSRPNTDTQYF
TGTGCCAGCAGCTCTCGTCCCAACACAGATACGCAGTATTTT